This TCR beta chain appears in the sequencing data of a study of cytomegalovirus exposure and HLA in healthy donors. The PCR contained 60 Vbeta and 13 Jbeta primers. Measured with immunoSEQ multiplex PCR; TCRdb has only the in-frame clones, and not every one. The profile shows about 76,000 clones, around 70% of them singletons. Study findings and constraints: 16,951 TCR beta sequences were associated with HLA alleles at 0.05 false discovery rate in a later analysis. CMV serostatus was the only recorded immune exposure for donors.

This clone was picked up one time. Its specificity is not known. CDR1 and CDR2 from the germline V gene are MNHEY and SVGAGI. This CDR3 contains 15 residues. The origin of this receptor is a woman aged 40 to 50 in good health and CMV-seropositive. Sequenced material: PBMCs. V usage is TRBV6-5 and J usage is TRBJ2-5; D may be TRBD1 (6 bases). The J call may be incorrect, as the DNA end agrees better with TRBJ2-7. This CDR3 reads CASSYSVGQPLEQYF. The CDR3 DNA reads TGTGCCAGCAGTTATTCGGTCGGACAGCCCCTCGAGCAGTACTTC.